These 23 T cell receptor beta chains originate from one sample sequenced in a study of blood T cell repertoires in COVID-19 (dated by TCRdb to the early 2020s). The method was the immunoSEQ multiplex PCR assay. The table comes from immuneACCESS by way of TCRdb, which keeps in-frame sequences with V and J called. Part of the clones is missing from these tables; in studies checked, under half for an unresolved V gene and the rest for unknown reasons. This sample lists approximately 200,000 clones; more than 65% were detected once. The top ten clones comprise roughly 2.4% of the sample. The sequencing input was peripheral blood. All receptors come from a woman aged 55-75 years with acute or convalescent COVID-19.

The chain couples TRBV11-2 to TRBJ1-2, with 7 bases fitting TRBD1. The CDR3 spans 13 residues. Trimming took 5 bases from V and 8 from J; bases not matched to a gene: 8. The germline gives CDR1 SGHAT, CDR2 FQNNGV. The CDR3 DNA reads TGTGCCAGCAGCCCCGAGGGGGACAGCGGCTACACCTTC. The encoded protein is CASSPEGDSGYTF.

V is TRBV9 and J is TRBJ1-1; D call uncertain. The V gene's germline CDR1 is SGDLS and CDR2 YYNGEE. The V and J ends lost 5 bases and 5 bases respectively, with 13 bases between them. The CDR3 contains 13 residues. CDR3 in amino acids: CASSSGWGTEAFF. In nucleotides, the CDR3 is TGTGCCAGCAGTTCGGGGTGGGGAACTGAAGCTTTCTTT.

The gene calls are TRBV28 and TRBJ1-2; 7 nucleotides agree with TRBD1. From germline, CDR1 is MDHEN and CDR2 SYDVKM. V shed 3 bases, J shed 1 base, and the junction held 11 bases outside the gene matches. The CDR3 sequence is 17 residues long. This CDR3 is CASSFEGAFLFNYGYTF. The CDR3, as DNA: TGTGCCAGCAGTTTTGAGGGGGCCTTCCTATTTAACTATGGCTACACCTTC.

The chain is built from TRBV6-5 and TRBJ1-2; 9 nucleotides line up with TRBD1. The CDR3 has 13 amino acids. The germline V gene has CDR1 MNHEY and CDR2 SVGAGI. After removal of 6 bases from V and 5 bases from J, the junction contained 4 bases not matched to a gene. Here the CDR3 reads CASRRTGDYGYTF. In DNA, the CDR3 is TGTGCCAGCAGGAGGACAGGGGATTATGGCTACACCTTC.

This sequence joins TRBV28 and TRBJ2-3; 14 positions agree with TRBD2. The CDR3 is made up of 16 amino acids. Per the germline V gene, CDR1 is MDHEN and CDR2 is SYDVKM. Unmatched junction bases numbered 12, after V lost 5 bases and J lost 11 bases. CDR3 loop: CASSPSGTSGGQGQYF. The CDR3 nucleotides read TGTGCCAGCAGTCCCTCCGGGACTAGCGGGGGCCAGGGGCAGTATTTT.

The chain is built from TRBV5-5 and TRBJ1-1, with TRBD1 matching 8 bases. The CDR3 spans 15 residues. The germline V gene encodes CDR1 SGHKS and CDR2 YYEKEE (reference sequence). V dropped 1 base and J dropped 2; count of bases not matched to a gene: 4. The CDR3 DNA sequence: TGTGCCAGCAGCTTGCGGGACAGGCGCAACACTGAAGCTTTCTTT. Translating gives CASSLRDRRNTEAFF.

V usage is TRBV11-1 and J usage is TRBJ1-4, with D possibly TRBD1 on 5 matching bases. V gave up 4 bases and J gave up 5 bases, with 8 bases separating them. Per the germline V gene, CDR1 is SGHAT and CDR2 is FQDESV (reference sequence). The length of the CDR3 is 13 residues. CDR3 loop: CASSSYRNEKLFF. DNA of the CDR3: TGTGCCAGCAGCTCCTACAGGAATGAAAAACTGTTTTTT.

The CDR3 loop is CASSQRQHAGYTF. CDR3 bases: TGTGCCAGCAGCCAAAGACAGCACGCAGGCTACACCTTC. The chain has TRBV12-3 or TRBV12-4 and TRBJ1-2; TRBD1 might be the D (5 bases). Trimming pared 6 bases from V and 8 bases from J, leaving 16 bases between. CDR3 length: 13 residues.

J is TRBJ1-1 and V is TRBV11-2, with D possibly being TRBD1 (6 bases). CDR3 length: 14 amino acids. Germline V lookup: CDR1 SGHAT, CDR2 FQNNGV. The V end lost 5 bases, the J end lost 4 bases, and 14 bases lay between the germline ends. CDR3 residues: CASSKQGGGTEAFF. CDR3 in DNA: TGTGCCAGCAGCAAACAGGGTGGAGGCACTGAAGCTTTCTTT.

The chain couples TRBV7-2 to TRBJ2-3; 12 nucleotides line up with TRBD2. Looked up from germline, CDR1 is SGHTA and CDR2 is FQGNSA. This CDR3 is built from 15 residues. V lost 4 bases and J lost 4; bases outside the gene matches: 3. In DNA form, the CDR3 reads TGTGCCAGCAGCTCCGCTAGCGGGGGGGCAGATACGCAGTATTTT. This codes for CASSSASGGADTQYF.

This rearrangement joins TRBV6-5 to TRBJ2-2; D is uncertain. From germline, CDR1 is MNHEY and CDR2 SVGAGI. The CDR3 extends over 14 amino acids. The ends were cut back, 5 bases at V and 7 bases at J, with 14 bases in the middle. The chain's CDR3 is CASSPLVEIGELFF. The DNA of the CDR3 is TGTGCCAGCAGTCCACTGGTAGAAATCGGGGAGCTGTTTTTT.

The chain has TRBV12-5 and TRBJ1-6; TRBD1 matches 7 bases. The CDR3 totals 14 residues. CDR1 and CDR2 (germline): LGHNT, FRNRAP. The ends lost 3 bases at V and 10 bases at J; junction bases unmatched: 6. DNA for the CDR3: TGTGCTAGTGGTTTTACAGGGGAAGGGTCACCCCTCCACTTT. Translation: CASGFTGEGSPLHF.

The V call is TRBV9, the J call TRBJ1-2; 10 positions match TRBD1. This CDR3 is 16 amino acids long. The germline CDR1 and CDR2 sequences are SGDLS and YYNGEE. V was pared by 3 bases and J by 4 bases, with 9 bases of the junction left unmatched. The CDR3 spells CASSGGQGVGSYGYTF. DNA of the CDR3: TGTGCCAGCAGCGGCGGACAGGGGGTCGGATCCTATGGCTACACCTTC.

The V gene is TRBV11-2, the J gene TRBJ2-1; TRBD2 agrees at 7 bases. V was pared by 5 bases and J by 4 bases, with 5 bases of the junction left unmatched. The CDR3 is made up of 14 amino acids. Per the germline V gene, CDR1 is SGHAT and CDR2 is FQNNGV. DNA of the CDR3: TGTGCCAGCAGCCTCAGCGGGATATACAATGAGCAGTTCTTC. Its translation: CASSLSGIYNEQFF.

This sequence joins TRBV7-2 and TRBJ1-1, with D unclear. CDR3 length: 14 amino acids. The V end was cut by 5 bases, the J end by 1 base, with 11 bases between. Germline V gene sequence: CDR1 SGHTA, CDR2 FQGNSA. As DNA, the CDR3 is TGTGCCAGCAGCCCGGCGGTACCGAACACTGAAGCTTTCTTT. This sequence encodes CASSPAVPNTEAFF.

CDR3 DNA: TGTGCCAGTTCTGGGGGGGCGAAGACCCAGTACTTC. It specifies CASSGGAKTQYF. The chain couples TRBV25-1 to TRBJ2-5; tentative D call: TRBD2 (7 bases). V lost 9 bases and J 6 bases, leaving 14 bases between the germline ends. Germline V gene lookup returns CDR1 MGHDK and CDR2 SYGVNS. The CDR3 spans 12 residues. The variable domain in full, completed from reference TRBV25-1 and TRBJ2-5, reads EADIYQTPRYLVIGTGKKITLECSQTMGHDKMYWYQQDPGMELHLIHYSYGVNSTEKGDLSSESTVSRIRTEHFPLTLESARPSHTSQYLCASSGGAKTQYFGPGTRLLVL.

In this sample, this clone turned up a few times. The V and J genes are TRBV2 and TRBJ2-3; D is unresolved. In germline, CDR1 is SNHLY, CDR2 FYNNEI. V dropped 4 bases and J dropped 3 bases, with 2 bases sitting between them. The CDR3 spans 11 residues. CDR3 nucleotides: TGTGCCAGCAGTGTAACAGATACGCAGTATTTT. Amino acid sequence: CASSVTDTQYF.

The V call is TRBV28, the J call TRBJ2-2, with D tentatively TRBD1 (6 bases). CDR3 length: 15 amino acids. Trimming removed 6 bases from V and 4 bases from J, with 15 bases in between. CDR1 is MDHEN, CDR2 SYDVKM, per germline. The CDR3 reads CASRTGTPTTGELFF. Here the CDR3 DNA reads TGTGCCAGCAGGACCGGGACACCCACCACCGGGGAGCTGTTTTTT. Filled out from reference TRBV28 and TRBJ2-2, the complete variable domain reads DVKVTQSSRYLVKRTGEKVFLECVQDMDHENMFWYRQDPGLGLRLIYFSYDVKMKEKGDIPEGYSVSREKKERFSLILESASTNQTSMYLCASRTGTPTTGELFFGEGSRLTVL.

Concerning this clone: Other DNA sequences in the same sample also yield this CDR3. V gene TRBV12-3 or TRBV12-4 combines with J gene TRBJ1-2; D possibly corresponds to TRBD1 (5 bases). The CDR3 consists of 12 residues. Trimming left V 2 bases short and J 5 bases short, with 6 bases between. The CDR3 nucleotides read TGTGCCAGCAGTTTACAGGGATATGGCTACACCTTC. Translating it yields CASSLQGYGYTF.

The chain recombines TRBV5-1 with TRBJ2-7, with D unresolved. V shed 2 bases and J shed 5 bases, with 11 bases lying between them. This CDR3 has 13 residues. The germline V gene encodes CDR1 SGHRS and CDR2 YFSETQ. The CDR3 spells CASSLNTPDEQYF. CDR3 nucleotides: TGCGCCAGCAGCTTAAACACCCCCGACGAGCAGTACTTC.

The chain uses TRBV5-1 and TRBJ2-1; no definite D call. CDR1 and CDR2 from the germline V gene are SGHRS and YFSETQ. The V and J ends lost 0 bases and 3 bases respectively, with 10 bases between them. The CDR3 covers 15 residues. CDR3 sequence: CASSLAQTFYNEQFF. CDR3 nucleotide sequence: TGCGCCAGCAGCTTGGCCCAAACATTCTACAATGAGCAGTTCTTC.

The rearrangement uses TRBV5-4 and TRBJ2-5, with D possibly being TRBD2 (6 bases). Germline V gene data show CDR1 as SGHNT and CDR2 as YYREEE (reference sequence). V was shortened by 4 bases and J by 3 bases, with 10 bases between the two germline ends. The CDR3 totals 13 residues. The CDR3 nucleotides read TGTGCCAGCAGCCGTTGGGGGGAAGAGACCCAGTACTTC. Protein: CASSRWGEETQYF.

The CDR3 DNA sequence: TGTGCCAGCAGCCCAGCGGGGGTTGTTCCAGGAAACACCATATATTTT. This gives the protein CASSPAGVVPGNTIYF. The chain uses TRBV7-2 and TRBJ1-3; perhaps TRBD1 as D (5 bases). Trimming left V 5 bases short and J 4 bases short, with 18 bases between. Germline assignment: CDR1 SGHTA and CDR2 FQGNSA. This CDR3 has 16 residues.